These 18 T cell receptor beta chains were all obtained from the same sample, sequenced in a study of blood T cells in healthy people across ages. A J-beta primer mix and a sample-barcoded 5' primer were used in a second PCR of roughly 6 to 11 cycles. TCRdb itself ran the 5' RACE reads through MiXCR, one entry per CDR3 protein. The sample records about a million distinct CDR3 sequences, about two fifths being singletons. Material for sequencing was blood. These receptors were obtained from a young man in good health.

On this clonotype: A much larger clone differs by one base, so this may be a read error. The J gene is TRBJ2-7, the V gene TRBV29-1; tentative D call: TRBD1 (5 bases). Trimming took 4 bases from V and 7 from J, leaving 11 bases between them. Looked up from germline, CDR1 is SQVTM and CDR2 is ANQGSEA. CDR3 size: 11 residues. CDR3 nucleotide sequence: TGCAGCGTTGGCAGGGTGCATGAGCAGTACTTC. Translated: CSVGRVHEQYF.

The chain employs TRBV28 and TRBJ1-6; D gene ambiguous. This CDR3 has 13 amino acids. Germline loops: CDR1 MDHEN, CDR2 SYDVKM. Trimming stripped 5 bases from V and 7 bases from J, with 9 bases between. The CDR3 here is CASSPRINSPLHF. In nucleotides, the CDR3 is TGTGCCAGCAGTCCGCGTATAAATTCACCCCTCCACTTT.

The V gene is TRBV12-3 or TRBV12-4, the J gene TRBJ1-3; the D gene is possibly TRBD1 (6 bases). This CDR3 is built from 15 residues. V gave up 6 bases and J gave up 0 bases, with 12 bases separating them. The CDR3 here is CASSPVQGSGNTIYF. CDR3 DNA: TGTGCCAGCAGCCCCGTACAGGGCTCTGGAAACACCATATATTTT.

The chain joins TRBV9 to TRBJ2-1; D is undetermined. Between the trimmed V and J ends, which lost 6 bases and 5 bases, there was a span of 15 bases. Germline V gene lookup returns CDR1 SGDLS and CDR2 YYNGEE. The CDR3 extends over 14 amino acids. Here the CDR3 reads CASNGNQADNEQFF. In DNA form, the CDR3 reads TGTGCCAGCAACGGAAATCAGGCCGACAATGAGCAGTTCTTC.

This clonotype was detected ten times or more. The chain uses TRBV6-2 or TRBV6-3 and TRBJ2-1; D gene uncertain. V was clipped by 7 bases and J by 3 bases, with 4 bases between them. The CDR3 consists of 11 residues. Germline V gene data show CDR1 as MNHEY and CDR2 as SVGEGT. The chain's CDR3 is CASTNYNEQFF. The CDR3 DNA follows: TGTGCCAGCACTAACTACAATGAGCAGTTCTTC.

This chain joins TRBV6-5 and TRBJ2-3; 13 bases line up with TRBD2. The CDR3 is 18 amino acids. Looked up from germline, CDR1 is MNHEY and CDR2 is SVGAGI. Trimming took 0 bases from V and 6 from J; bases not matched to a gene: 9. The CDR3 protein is CASSYSASGLAGVDTQYF. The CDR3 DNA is TGTGCCAGCAGTTACTCCGCGTCAGGACTAGCGGGGGTTGATACGCAGTATTTT.

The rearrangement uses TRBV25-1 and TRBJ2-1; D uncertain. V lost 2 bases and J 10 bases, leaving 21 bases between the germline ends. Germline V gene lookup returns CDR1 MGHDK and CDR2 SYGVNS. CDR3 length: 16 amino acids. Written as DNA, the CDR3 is TGTGCCAGCAGTGAACATTCGGAGCAGAGGCGGTGGGAGCAGTTCTTC. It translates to CASSEHSEQRRWEQFF. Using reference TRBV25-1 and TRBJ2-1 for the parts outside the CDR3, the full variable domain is EADIYQTPRYLVIGTGKKITLECSQTMGHDKMYWYQQDPGMELHLIHYSYGVNSTEKGDLSSESTVSRIRTEHFPLTLESARPSHTSQYLCASSEHSEQRRWEQFFGPGTRLTVL.

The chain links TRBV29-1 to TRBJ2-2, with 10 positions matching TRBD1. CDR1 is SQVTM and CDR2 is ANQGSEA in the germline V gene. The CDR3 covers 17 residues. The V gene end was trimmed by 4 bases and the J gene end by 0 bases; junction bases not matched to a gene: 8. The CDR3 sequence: CSVGRDRGSTNTGELFF. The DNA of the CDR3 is TGCAGCGTTGGCAGGGACAGGGGTTCGACGAACACCGGGGAGCTGTTTTTT.

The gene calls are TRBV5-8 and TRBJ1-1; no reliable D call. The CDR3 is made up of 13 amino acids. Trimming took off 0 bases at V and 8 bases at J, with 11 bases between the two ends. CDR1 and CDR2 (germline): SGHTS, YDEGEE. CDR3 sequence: CASSLAAAEEAFF. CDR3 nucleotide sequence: TGTGCCAGCAGCTTGGCCGCGGCAGAGGAAGCTTTCTTT.

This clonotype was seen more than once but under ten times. The CDR3 region has the DNA TGCGCCAGCAGCCAGGGGGCCCAGTCGAATCAGCCCCAGCATTTT. Translation: CASSQGAQSNQPQHF. This chain links TRBV4-1 with TRBJ1-5; D perhaps matches TRBD1 (6 bases). Germline CDR1 and CDR2: MGHRA and YSYEKL. Between the trimmed V and J ends, which lost 3 bases and 4 bases, there was a span of 13 bases. The CDR3 covers 15 residues.

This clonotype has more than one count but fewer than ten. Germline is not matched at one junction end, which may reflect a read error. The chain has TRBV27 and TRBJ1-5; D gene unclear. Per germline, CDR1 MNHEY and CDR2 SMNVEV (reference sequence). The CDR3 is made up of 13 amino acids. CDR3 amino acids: CASSPAGNQLQHF. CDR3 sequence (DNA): TGTGCCAGCAGTCCAGCGGGCAATCAGCTCCAGCATTTT.

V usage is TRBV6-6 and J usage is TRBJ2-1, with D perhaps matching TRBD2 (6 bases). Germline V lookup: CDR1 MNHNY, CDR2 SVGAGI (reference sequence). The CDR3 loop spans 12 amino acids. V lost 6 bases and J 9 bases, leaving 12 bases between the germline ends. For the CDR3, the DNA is TGTGCCAGCAGCCACCCGGAGGGTGAGCAGTTCTTC. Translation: CASSHPEGEQFF.

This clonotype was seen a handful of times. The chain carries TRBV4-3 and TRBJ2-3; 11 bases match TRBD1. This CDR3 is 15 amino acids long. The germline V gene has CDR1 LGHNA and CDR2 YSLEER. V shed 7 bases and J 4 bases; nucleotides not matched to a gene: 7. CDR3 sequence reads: CASTSGDRGADTQYF. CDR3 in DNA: TGCGCCAGCACCTCCGGGGACAGGGGGGCAGATACGCAGTATTTT.

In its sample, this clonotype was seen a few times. This CDR3 is CASSMDNQPQHF. In DNA, the CDR3 is TGTGCCAGCAGTATGGACAATCAGCCCCAGCATTTT. The chain carries TRBV6-6 and TRBJ1-5, with unresolved D. In germline, CDR1 is MNHNY, CDR2 SVGAGI (reference sequence). V was cut by 5 bases and J by 3 bases, with 5 bases left in between. This CDR3 is 12 amino acids long.

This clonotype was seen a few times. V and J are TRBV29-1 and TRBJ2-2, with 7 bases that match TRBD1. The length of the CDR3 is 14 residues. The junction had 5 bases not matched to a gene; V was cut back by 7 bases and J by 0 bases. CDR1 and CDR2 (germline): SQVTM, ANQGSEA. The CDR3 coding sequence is TGCAGCGGATACAGGGGATCGAACACCGGGGAGCTGTTTTTT. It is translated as CSGYRGSNTGELFF.

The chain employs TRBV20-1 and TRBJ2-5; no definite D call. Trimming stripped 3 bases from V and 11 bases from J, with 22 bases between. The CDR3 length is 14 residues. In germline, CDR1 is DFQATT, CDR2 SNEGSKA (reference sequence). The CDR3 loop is CSARNVRIDNEQYF. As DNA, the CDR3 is TGCAGTGCTAGGAATGTCAGGATCGACAATGAGCAGTACTTC.

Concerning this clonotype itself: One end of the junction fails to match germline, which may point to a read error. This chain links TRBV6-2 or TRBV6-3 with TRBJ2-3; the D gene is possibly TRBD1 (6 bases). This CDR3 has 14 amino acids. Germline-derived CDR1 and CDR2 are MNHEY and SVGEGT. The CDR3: CVSSQTGFLGTQYF. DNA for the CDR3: TGTGTCAGCAGCCAAACAGGGTTTCTCGGTACGCAGTATTTT.

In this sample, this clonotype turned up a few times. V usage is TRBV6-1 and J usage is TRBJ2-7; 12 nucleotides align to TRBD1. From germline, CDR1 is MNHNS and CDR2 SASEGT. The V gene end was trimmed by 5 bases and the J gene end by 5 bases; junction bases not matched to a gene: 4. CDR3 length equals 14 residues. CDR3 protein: CASSSGTGGDEQYF. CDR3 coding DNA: TGTGCCAGCAGTTCCGGGACAGGGGGCGACGAGCAGTACTTC.